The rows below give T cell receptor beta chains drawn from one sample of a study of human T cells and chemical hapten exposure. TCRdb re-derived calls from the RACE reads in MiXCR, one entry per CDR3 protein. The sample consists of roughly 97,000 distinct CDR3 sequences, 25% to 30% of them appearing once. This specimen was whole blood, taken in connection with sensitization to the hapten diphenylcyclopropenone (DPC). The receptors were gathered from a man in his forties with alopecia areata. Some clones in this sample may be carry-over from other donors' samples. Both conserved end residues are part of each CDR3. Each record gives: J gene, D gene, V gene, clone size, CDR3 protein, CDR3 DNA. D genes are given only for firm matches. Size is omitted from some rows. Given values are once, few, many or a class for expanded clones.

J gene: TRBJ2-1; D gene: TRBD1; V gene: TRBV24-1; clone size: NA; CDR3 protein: CATSDPGQGFDEQFF; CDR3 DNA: TGTGCCACCAGTGATCCGGGACAGGGATTCGATGAGCAGTTCTTC
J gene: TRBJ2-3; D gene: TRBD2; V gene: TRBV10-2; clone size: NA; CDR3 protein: CASRLTSGSTDTQYF; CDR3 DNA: TGCGCCAGCAGACTCACTAGCGGTAGCACAGATACGCAGTATTTT
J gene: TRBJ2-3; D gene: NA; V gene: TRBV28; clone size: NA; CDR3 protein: CASSFGGDGYTQYF; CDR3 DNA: TGTGCCAGCAGTTTTGGAGGGGACGGGTATACGCAGTATTTT
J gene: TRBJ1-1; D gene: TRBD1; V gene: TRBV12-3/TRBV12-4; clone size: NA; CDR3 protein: CASSKSDRGQGTEAFF; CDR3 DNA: TGTGCCAGCAGCAAATCGGACAGGGGGCAAGGGACTGAAGCTTTCTTT
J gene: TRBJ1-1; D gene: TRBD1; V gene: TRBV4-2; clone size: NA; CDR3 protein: CASSQTGETEAFF; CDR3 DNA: TGTGCCAGCAGCCAAACAGGGGAAACTGAAGCTTTCTTT
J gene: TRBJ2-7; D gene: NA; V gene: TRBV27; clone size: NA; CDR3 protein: CASSPLVGLNEQYF; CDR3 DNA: TGTGCCAGCAGTCCCCTCGTAGGTCTGAACGAGCAGTACTTC
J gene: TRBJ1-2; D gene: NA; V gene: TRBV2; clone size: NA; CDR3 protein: CARGGQRPDYGYTF; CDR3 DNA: TGTGCCAGAGGGGGTCAAAGGCCTGACTATGGCTACACCTTC
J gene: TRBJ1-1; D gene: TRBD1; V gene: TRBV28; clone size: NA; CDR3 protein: CASSRPGTGNTEAFF; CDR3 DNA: TGTGCCAGCAGTCGTCCCGGGACAGGGAACACTGAAGCTTTCTTT
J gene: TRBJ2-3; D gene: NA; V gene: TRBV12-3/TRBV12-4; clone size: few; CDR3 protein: CASSLMEAPQYF; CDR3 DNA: TGTGCCAGCAGTTTGATGGAGGCGCCGCAGTATTTT
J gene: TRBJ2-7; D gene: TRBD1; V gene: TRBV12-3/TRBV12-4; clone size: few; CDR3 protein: CASSFDRGPSYEQYF; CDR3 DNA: TGTGCCAGCAGTTTCGACAGGGGGCCCTCCTACGAGCAGTACTTC
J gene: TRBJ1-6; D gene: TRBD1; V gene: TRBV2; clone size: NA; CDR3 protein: CASSRDRAVYSPLHF; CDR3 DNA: TGTGCCAGCAGCCGGGACAGGGCTGTTTATTCACCCCTCCACTTT
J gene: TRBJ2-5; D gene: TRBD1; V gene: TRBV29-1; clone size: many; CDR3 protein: CSVRQGAAETQYF; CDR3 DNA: TGCAGCGTTCGACAGGGGGCCGCAGAGACCCAGTACTTC
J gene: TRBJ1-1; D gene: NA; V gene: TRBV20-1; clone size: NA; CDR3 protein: CSANQQANTEAFF; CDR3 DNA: TGCAGTGCTAACCAACAGGCGAACACTGAAGCTTTCTTT
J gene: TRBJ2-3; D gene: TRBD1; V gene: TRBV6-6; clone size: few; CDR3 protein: CASSYSRTGGYADTQYF; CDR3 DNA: TGTGCCAGCAGTTACTCAAGGACAGGGGGGTACGCAGATACGCAGTATTTT
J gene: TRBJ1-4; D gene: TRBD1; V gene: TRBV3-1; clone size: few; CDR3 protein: CASSPNRGTNEKLFF; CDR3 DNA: TGTGCCAGCAGCCCTAACAGGGGAACTAATGAAAAACTGTTTTTT
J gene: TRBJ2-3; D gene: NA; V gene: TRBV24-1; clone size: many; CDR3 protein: CATSDYTDTQYF; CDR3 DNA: TGTGCCACCAGTGATTACACAGATACGCAGTATTTT
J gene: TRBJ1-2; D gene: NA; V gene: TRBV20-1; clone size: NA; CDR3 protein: CSARRRAGTVYTF; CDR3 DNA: TGCAGTGCTAGAAGACGGGCCGGGACTGTCTACACCTTC
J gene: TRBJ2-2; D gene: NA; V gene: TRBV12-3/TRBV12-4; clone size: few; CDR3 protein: CASTPRTTGELFF; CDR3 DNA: TGTGCCAGCACCCCCAGGACAACTGGGGAGCTGTTTTTT
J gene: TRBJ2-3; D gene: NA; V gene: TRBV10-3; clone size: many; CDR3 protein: CAISESGDTQYF; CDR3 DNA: TGTGCCATCAGTGAGTCTGGAGATACGCAGTATTTT
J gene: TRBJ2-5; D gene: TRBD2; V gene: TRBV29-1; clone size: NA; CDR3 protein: CTAIAGLGAQYF; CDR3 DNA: TGCACCGCAATAGCGGGCTTGGGGGCCCAGTACTTC
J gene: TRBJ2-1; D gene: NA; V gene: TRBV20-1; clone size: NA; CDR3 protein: CSARGLARNEQFF; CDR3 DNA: TGCAGTGCTAGAGGCCTAGCGCGTAATGAGCAGTTCTTC
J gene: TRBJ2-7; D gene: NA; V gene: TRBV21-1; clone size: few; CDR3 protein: CASTHLGVF; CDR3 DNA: TGTGCCAGCACCCATCTCGGGGTTTTC
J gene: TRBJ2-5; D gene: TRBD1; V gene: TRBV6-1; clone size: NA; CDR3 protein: CASSEGVWTGSQETQYF; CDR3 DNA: TGTGCCAGCAGTGAAGGGGTGTGGACAGGGAGCCAAGAGACCCAGTACTTC
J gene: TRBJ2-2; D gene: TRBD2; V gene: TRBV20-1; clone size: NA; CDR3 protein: CSARVAGSGELFF; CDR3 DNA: TGCAGTGCTAGAGTAGCGGGGTCCGGGGAGCTGTTTTTT
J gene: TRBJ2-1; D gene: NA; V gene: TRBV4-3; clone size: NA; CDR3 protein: CASSQETGTYNEQFF; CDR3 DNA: TGCGCCAGCAGCCAAGAGACGGGAACCTACAATGAGCAGTTCTTC
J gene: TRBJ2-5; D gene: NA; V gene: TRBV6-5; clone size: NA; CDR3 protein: CATKFKREGTQYF; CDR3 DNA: TGTGCCACCAAGTTTAAGAGGGAAGGAACCCAGTACTTC
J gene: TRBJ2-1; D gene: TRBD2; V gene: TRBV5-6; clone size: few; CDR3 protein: CASSLVGGSNNEQFF; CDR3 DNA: TGTGCCAGCAGCTTGGTCGGCGGGAGCAACAATGAGCAGTTCTTC
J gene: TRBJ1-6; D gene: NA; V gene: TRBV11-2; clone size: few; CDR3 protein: CASKGGGPLHF; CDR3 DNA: TGTGCCAGCAAGGGCGGGGGGCCCCTCCACTTT
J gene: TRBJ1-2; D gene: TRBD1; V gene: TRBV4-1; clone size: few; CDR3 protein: CASSQEGRQGARGYTF; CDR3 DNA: TGCGCCAGCAGCCAAGAGGGGAGACAGGGGGCGCGAGGCTACACCTTC